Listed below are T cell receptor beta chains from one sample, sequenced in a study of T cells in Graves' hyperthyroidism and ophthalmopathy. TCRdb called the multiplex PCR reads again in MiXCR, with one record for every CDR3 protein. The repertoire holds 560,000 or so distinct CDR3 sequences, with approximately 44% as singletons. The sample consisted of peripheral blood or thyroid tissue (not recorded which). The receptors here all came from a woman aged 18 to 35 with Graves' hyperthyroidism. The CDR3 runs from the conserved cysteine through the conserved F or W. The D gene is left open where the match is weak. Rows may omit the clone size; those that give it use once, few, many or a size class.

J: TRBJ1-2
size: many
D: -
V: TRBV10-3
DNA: TGTGCCATCGATAGCCTGAACCGGGACACCTCAAATGGCTACACCTTC
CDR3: CAIDSLNRDTSNGYTF

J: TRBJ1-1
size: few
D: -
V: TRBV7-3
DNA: TGTGCCAGCAGCCTACTCCGGACAGCGAACACTGAAGCTTTCTTT
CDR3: CASSLLRTANTEAFF

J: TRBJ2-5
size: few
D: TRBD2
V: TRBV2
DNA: TGTGCCAGCAGCACGACTAGCGGCCTGGGGACCCAGTACTTC
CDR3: CASSTTSGLGTQYF

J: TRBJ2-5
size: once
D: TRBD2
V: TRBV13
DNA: TGTGCCAGCATTCTTAGGGCGGGGAGGGGCGAGACCCAGTACTTC
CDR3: CASILRAGRGETQYF

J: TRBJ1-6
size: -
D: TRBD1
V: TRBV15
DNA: TGTGCCCCCGACAGGGGGAGATCACCCCTCCACTTT
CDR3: CAPDRGRSPLHF

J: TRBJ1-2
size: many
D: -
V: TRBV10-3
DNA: TGTGCCATCAGTGGGGAAACGACGAGCTATGGCTACACCTTC
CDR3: CAISGETTSYGYTF

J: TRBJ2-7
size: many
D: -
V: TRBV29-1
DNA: TGCAGCGGGAAAACCGGGACTTCCTACGAGCAGTACTTC
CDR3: CSGKTGTSYEQYF

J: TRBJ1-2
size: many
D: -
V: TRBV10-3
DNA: TGTGCCATCAGTGAAGGACCCCGGGATGGCTACACCTTC
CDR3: CAISEGPRDGYTF

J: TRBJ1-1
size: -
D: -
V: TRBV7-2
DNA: TGTGCCACCCAAACCGGGCCTTCGAACACTGAAGCTTTCTTT
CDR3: CATQTGPSNTEAFF

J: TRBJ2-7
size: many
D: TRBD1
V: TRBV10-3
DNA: TGTGCCATCAGTGGGACAGGGACCGAGCAGTACTTC
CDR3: CAISGTGTEQYF

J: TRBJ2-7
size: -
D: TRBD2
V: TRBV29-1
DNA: TGCAGCGTCAGGACTAGCGGGAGGTACGAGCAGTACTTC
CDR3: CSVRTSGRYEQYF

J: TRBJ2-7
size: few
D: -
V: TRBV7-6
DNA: TGTGCCAGCAGCTTGGGGGACGGGACCTACGAGCAGTACTTC
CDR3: CASSLGDGTYEQYF

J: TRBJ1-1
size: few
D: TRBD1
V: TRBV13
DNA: TGTGCCAGCAGCTCGACAGGGGGGATCACTGAAGCTTTCTTT
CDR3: CASSSTGGITEAFF

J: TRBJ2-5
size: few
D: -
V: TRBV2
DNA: TGTGCCAGCAGGGGCCGGGGGGAGACCCAGTACTTC
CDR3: CASRGRGETQYF

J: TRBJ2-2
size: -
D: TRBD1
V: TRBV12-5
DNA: TGTGCTAGTGGTTCGGACAGGGGGCTTGTCAACACCGGGGAGCTGTTTTTT
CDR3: CASGSDRGLVNTGELFF

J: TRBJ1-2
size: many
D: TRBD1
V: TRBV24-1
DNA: TGTGCCACCAGTGATTCGGGCCTGACAGGGGTTTATGGCTACACCTTC
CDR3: CATSDSGLTGVYGYTF

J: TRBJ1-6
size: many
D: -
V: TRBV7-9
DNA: TGTGCCAGCAGCTTAGGGAGGGGAGGATATTCACCCCTCCACTTT
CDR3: CASSLGRGGYSPLHF

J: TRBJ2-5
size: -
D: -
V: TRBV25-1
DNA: TGTGCCAGCAGCTCCGGATTCGATACCCAGTACTTC
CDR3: CASSSGFDTQYF

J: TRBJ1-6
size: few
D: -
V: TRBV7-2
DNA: TGTGCCAGCAGCTTAGGGGTACAGGATAATTCACCCCTCCACTTT
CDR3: CASSLGVQDNSPLHF

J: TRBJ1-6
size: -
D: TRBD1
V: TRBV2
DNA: TGTGCCAGCAGTGAACCCAGGGACAGGGTTAATTCACCCCTCCACTTT
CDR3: CASSEPRDRVNSPLHF

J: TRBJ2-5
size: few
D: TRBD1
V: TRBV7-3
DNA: TGTGCCAGCAGCCCAGTGGGGTACAGGGGAAAGGAGACCCAGTACTTC
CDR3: CASSPVGYRGKETQYF

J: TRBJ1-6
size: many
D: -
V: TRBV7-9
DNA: TGTGCCAGCAGCCACAACAGTTCACCCCTCCACTTT
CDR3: CASSHNSSPLHF

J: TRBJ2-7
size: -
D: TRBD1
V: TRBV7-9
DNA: TGCGCCAGCAGCGGACAGGGCAGCTCCTACGAGCAGTACTTC
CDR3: CASSGQGSSYEQYF

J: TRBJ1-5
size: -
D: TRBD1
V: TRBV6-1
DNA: TGTGCCAGCGTGTCCCGGGACAGACATCAACCGCATTTT
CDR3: CASVSRDRHQPHF

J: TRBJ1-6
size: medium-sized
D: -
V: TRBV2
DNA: TGTGCCAGCAGTGAAGCTGGTCACTTAGGTTCACCCCTCCACTTT
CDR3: CASSEAGHLGSPLHF

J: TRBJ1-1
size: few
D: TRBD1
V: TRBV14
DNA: TGTGCCAGCAGAAAAGGACAGGGGACACACCTAAACACTGAAGCTTTCTTT
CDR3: CASRKGQGTHLNTEAFF

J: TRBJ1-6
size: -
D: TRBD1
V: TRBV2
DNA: TGTGCCAGCACAAGGACAGGGGAGCTACCCCTCCACTTT
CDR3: CASTRTGELPLHF

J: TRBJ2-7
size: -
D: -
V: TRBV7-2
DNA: TGCGCCAGCAGCGTCTCGGCAGGGGGAGGACCTCACGAGCAGCACTTC
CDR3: CASSVSAGGGPHEQHF

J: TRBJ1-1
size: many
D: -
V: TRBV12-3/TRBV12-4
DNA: TGTGCCAGCAGTCTTAACTGGAACACTGAAGCTTTCTTT
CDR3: CASSLNWNTEAFF

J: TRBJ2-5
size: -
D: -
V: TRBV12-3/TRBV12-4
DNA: TGTGCCAGCAGTGATGCGGGTAGGGGGTGGGAGACCCAGTACTTC
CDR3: CASSDAGRGWETQYF

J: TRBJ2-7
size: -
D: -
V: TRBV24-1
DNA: TGTGCCACCAGTGATTTTATACAGGGAGGACTCAATGAGCAGTACTTC
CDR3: CATSDFIQGGLNEQYF

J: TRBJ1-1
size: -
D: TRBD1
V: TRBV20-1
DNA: TGCAGTGCTAGAGAGGGAGACAGGGGTCGGGCTTTCTTT
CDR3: CSAREGDRGRAFF

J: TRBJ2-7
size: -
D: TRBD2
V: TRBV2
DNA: TGTGCCAGCAGTGGGGGAGCTAGCGGGAGGACTGAGCAGTACTTC
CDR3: CASSGGASGRTEQYF